This T cell receptor beta chain is drawn from a study of cytomegalovirus exposure and HLA in healthy donors. General study findings and limits: The authors judged a highly shared variant cluster likely a sequencing artifact.

PCR involved 60 Vbeta and 13 Jbeta primers. TCRdb's table, derived via immunoSEQ multiplex PCR, lists solely in-frame clones and lacks some. Here the sample spans under 200,000 clones, about 77% being singletons. This clone was observed a single time. The antigen is not known. The junction had 11 bases not matched to a gene; V was cut back by 10 bases and J by 6 bases. Germline assignment: CDR1 SEHNR and CDR2 FQNEAQ (reference sequence). The CDR3 sequence is 13 residues long. Unrecorded immune exposure was likely among donors, who were nominally healthy when sampled. This clonotype was obtained from a man aged 25-40 years in good health and CMV-seronegative. The sequencing sample was made of PBMCs. The chain has TRBV7-9 and TRBJ2-7, with 8 bases identical to TRBD2. DNA for the CDR3: TGTGCCACCACCCCGGGGGGGCAGGGCGAGCAGTACTTC. This translates into CATTPGGQGEQYF.